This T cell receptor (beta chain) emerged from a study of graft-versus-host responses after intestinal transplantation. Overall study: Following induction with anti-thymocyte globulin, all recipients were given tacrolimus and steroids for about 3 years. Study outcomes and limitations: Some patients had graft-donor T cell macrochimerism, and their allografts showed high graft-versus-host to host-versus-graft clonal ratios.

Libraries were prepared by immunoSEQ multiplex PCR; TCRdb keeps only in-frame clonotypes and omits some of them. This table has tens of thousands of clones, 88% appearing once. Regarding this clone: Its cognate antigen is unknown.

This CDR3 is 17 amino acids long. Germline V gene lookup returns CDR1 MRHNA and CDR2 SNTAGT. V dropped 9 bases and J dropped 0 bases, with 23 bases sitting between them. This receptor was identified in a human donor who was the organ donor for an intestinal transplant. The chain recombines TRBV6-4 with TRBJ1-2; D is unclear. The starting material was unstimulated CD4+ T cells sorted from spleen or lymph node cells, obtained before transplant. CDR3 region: CARPLEALYPPNYGYTF. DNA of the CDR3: TGTGCCAGGCCCCTCGAGGCTCTATACCCCCCTAACTATGGCTACACCTTC.